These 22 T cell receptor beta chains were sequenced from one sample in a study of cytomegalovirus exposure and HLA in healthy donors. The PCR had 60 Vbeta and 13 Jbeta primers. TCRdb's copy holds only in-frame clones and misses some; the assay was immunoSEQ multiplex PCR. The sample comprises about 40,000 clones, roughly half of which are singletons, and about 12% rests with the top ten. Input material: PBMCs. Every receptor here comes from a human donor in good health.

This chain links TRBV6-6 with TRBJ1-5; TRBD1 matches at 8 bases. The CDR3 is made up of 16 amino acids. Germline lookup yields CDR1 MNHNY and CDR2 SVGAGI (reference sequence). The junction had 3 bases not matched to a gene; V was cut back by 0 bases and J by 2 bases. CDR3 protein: CASSYSGTGGNQPQHF. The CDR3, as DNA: TGTGCCAGCAGTTACTCCGGGACAGGAGGCAATCAGCCCCAGCATTTT.

This CDR3 is CASSSQGGFNYGYTF. The CDR3 DNA reads as TGTGCCAGCAGCTCTCAGGGGGGCTTTAACTATGGCTACACCTTC. The chain uses TRBV7-3 and TRBJ1-2; 7 bases agree with TRBD1. CDR3 length: 15 residues. Germline CDR1 SGHTA, CDR2 FQGTGA. J lost 1 base, V lost 4 bases, and 6 bases had no gene match.

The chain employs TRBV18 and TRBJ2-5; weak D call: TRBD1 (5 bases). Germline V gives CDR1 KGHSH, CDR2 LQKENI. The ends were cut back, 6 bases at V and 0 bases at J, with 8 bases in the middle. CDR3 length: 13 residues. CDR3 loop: CASSMGHQETQYF. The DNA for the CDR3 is TGTGCCAGCTCCATGGGGCACCAAGAGACCCAGTACTTC.

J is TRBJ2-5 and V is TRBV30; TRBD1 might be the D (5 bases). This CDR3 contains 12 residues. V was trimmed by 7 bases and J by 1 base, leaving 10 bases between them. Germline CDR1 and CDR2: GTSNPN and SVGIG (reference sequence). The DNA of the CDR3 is TGTGCCTTGACAGCAATCCAAGAGACCCAGTACTTC. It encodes CALTAIQETQYF.

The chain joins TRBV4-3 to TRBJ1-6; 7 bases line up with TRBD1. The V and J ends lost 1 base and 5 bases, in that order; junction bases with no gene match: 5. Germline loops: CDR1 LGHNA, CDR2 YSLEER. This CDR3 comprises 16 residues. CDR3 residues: CASSQGKGTDNSPLHF. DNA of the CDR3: TGCGCCAGCAGCCAAGGGAAAGGGACAGATAATTCACCCCTCCACTTT.

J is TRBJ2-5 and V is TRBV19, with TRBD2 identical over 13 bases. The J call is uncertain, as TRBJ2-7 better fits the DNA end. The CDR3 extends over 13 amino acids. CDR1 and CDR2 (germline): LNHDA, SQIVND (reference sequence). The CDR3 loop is CATRTSGGYEQYF. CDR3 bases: TGTGCCACTCGGACTAGCGGGGGTTACGAGCAGTACTTC.

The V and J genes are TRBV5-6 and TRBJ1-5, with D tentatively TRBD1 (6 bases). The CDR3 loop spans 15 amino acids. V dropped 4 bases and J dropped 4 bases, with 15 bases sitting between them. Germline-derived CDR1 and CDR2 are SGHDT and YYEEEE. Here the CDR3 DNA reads TGTGCCAGCAGCCGCGGGAGGGGGTCAAATCAGCCCCAGCATTTT. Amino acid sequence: CASSRGRGSNQPQHF.

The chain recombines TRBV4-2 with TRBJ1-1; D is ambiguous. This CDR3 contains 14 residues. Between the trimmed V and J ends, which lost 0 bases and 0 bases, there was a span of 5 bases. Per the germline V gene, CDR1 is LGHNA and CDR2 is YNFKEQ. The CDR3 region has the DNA TGTGCCAGCAGCCAAGATATAATGAACACTGAAGCTTTCTTT. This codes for CASSQDIMNTEAFF.

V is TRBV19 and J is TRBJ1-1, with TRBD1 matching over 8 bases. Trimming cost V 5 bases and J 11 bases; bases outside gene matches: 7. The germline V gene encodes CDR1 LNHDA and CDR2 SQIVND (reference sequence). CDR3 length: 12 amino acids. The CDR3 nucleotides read TGTGCCAGTAGTTACGGACAGGGCCGGGCTTTCTTT. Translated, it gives CASSYGQGRAFF. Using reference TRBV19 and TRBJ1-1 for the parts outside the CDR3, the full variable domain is DGGITQSPKYLFRKEGQNVTLSCEQNLNHDAMYWYRQDPGQGLRLIYYSQIVNDFQKGDIAEGYSVSREKKESFPLTVTSAQKNPTAFYLCASSYGQGRAFFGQGTRLTVV.

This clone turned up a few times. This CDR3 reads CASRLAVNNEQFF. CDR3 DNA: TGTGCCAGCAGGCTAGCGGTAAACAATGAGCAGTTCTTC. The chain couples TRBV6-1 to TRBJ2-1; 7 bases match TRBD2. The CDR3 extends over 13 amino acids. The germline V gene encodes CDR1 MNHNS and CDR2 SASEGT. V trimming: 6 bases; J trimming: 5 bases; junction bases outside the gene matches: 4.

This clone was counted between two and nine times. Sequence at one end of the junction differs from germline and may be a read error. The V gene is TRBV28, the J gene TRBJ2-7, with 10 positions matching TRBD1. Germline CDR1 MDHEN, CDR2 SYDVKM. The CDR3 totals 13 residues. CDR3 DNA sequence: TGTGCCAGCAGTACAACTACGAGGGGACAGGGGTTCTTC. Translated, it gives CASSTTTRGQGFF. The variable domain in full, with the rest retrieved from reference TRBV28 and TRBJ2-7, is DVKVTQSSRYLVKRTGEKVFLECVQDMDHENMFWYRQDPGLGLRLIYFSYDVKMKEKGDIPEGYSVSREKKERFSLILESASTNQTSMYLCASSTTTRGQGFFGPGTRLTVT.

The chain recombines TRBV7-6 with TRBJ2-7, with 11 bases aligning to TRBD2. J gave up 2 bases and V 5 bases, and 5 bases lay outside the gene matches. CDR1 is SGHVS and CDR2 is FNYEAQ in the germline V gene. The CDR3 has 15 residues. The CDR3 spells CASSIGTSGPYEQYF. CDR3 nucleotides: TGTGCCAGCAGCATAGGGACTAGCGGACCCTACGAGCAGTACTTC. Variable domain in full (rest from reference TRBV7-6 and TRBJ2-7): GAGVSQSPRYKVTKRGQDVALRCDPISGHVSLYWYRQALGQGPEFLTYFNYEAQQDKSGLPNDRFSAERPEGSISTLTIQRTEQRDSAMYRCASSIGTSGPYEQYFGPGTRLTVT.

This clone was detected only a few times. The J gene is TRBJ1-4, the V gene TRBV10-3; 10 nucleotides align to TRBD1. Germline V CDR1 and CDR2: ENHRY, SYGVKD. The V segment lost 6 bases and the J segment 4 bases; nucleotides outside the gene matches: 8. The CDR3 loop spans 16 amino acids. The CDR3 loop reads CAISPGTGVGNEKLFF. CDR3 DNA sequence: TGTGCCATCAGCCCCGGGACAGGGGTGGGTAATGAAAAACTGTTTTTT.

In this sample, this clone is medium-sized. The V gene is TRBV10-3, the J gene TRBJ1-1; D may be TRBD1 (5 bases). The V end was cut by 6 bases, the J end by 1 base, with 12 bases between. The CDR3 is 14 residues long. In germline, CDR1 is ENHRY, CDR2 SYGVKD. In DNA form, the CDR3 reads TGTGCCATCAGGGACATCCCAGGGAACACTGAAGCTTTCTTT. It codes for CAIRDIPGNTEAFF.

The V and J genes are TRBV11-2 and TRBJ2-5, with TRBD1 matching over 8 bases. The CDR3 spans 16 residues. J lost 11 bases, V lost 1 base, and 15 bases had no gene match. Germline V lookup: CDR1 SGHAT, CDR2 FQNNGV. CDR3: CASSLVAAQGAREQYF. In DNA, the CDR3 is TGTGCCAGCAGCTTAGTTGCGGCCCAGGGGGCGAGGGAGCAGTACTTC. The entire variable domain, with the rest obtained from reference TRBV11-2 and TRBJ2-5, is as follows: EAGVAQSPRYKIIEKRQSVAFWCNPISGHATLYWYQQILGQGPKLLIQFQNNGVVDDSQLPKDRFSAERLKGVDSTLKIQPAKLEDSAVYLCASSLVAAQGAREQYFGPGTRLLVL.

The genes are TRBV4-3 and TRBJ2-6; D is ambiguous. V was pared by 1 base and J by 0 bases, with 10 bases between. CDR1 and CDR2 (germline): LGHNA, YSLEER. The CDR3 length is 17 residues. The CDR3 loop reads CASSQAPVNSGANVLTF. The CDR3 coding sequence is TGCGCCAGCAGCCAAGCCCCGGTTAACTCTGGGGCCAACGTCCTGACTTTC.

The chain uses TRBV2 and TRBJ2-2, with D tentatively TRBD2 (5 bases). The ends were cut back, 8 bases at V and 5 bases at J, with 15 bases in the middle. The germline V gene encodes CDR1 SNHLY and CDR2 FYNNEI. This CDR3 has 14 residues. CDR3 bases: TGTGCCAGCCGAGGACTTTTCATGACCGGGGAGCTGTTTTTT. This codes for CASRGLFMTGELFF.

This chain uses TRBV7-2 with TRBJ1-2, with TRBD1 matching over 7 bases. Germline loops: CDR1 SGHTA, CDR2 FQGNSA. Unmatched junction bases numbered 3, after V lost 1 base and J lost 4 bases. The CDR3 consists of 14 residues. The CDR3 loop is CASSLVSGGYGYTF. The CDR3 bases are TGTGCCAGCAGCTTAGTATCAGGGGGCTATGGCTACACCTTC.

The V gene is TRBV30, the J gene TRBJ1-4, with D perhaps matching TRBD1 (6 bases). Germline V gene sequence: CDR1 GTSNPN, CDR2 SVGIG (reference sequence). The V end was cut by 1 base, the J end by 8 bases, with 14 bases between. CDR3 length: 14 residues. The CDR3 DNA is TGTGCCTGGAGTGATTGGGGGGGCCTCGAAAAACTGTTTTTT. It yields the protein CAWSDWGGLEKLFF.

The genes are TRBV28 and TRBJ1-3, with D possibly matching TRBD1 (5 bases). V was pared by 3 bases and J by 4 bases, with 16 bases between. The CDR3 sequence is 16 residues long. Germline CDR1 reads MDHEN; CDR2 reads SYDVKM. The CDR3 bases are TGTGCCAGCAGTTTTTGGGGGGGTACTGTCGGAAACACCATATATTTT. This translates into CASSFWGGTVGNTIYF.

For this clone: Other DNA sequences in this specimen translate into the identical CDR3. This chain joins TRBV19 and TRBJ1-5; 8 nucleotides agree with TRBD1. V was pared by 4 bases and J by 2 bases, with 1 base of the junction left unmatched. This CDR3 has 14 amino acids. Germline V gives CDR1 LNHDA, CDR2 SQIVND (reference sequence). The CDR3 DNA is TGTGCCAGTAGTAAACAGGGGGGCAATCAGCCCCAGCATTTT. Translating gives CASSKQGGNQPQHF.

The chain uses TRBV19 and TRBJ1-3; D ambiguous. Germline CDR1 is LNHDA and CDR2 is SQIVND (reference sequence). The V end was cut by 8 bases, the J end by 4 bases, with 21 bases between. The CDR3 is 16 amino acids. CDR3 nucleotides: TGTGCCAGTGAGCAACGGGGATACAGAAAGGGAAACACCATATATTTT. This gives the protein CASEQRGYRKGNTIYF.